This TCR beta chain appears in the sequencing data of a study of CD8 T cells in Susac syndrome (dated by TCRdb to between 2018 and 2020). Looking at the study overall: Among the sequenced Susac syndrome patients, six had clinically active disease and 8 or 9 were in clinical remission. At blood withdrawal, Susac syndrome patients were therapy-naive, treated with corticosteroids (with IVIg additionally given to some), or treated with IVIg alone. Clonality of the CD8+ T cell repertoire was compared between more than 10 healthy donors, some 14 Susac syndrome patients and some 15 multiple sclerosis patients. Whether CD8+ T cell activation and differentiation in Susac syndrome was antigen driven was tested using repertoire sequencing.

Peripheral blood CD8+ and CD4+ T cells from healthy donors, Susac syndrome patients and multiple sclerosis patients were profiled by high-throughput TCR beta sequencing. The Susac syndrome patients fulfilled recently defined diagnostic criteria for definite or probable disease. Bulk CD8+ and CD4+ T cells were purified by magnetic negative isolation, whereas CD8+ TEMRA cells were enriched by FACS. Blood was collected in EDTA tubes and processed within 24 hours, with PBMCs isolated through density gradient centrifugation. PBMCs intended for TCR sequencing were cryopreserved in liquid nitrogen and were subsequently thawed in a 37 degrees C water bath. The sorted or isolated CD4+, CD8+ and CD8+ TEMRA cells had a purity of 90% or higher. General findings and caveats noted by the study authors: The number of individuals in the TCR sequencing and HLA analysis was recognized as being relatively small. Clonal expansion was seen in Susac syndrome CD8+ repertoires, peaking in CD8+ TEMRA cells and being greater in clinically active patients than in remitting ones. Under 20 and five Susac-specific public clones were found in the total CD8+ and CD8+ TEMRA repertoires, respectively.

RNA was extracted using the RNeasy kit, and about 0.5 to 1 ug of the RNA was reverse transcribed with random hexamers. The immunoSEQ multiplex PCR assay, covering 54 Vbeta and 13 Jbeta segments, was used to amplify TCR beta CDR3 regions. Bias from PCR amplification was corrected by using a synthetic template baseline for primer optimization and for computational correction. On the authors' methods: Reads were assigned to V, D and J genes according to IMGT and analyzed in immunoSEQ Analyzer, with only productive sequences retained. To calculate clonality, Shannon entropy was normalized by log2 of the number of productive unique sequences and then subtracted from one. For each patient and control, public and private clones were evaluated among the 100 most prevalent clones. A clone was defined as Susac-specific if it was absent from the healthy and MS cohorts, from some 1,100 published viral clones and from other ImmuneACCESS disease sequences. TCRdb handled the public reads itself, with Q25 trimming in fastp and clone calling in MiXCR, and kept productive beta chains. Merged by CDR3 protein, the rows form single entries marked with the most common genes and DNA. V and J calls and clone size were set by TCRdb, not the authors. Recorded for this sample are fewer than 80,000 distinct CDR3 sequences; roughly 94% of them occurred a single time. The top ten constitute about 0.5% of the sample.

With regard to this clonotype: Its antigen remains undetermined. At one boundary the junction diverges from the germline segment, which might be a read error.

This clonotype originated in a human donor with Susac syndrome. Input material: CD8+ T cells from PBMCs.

CDR3 region: CANSPYRQSATEAFF. The DNA is TGTGCCAACAGCCCATACCGGCAGTCGGCCACTGAAGCTTTCTTT. The chain couples TRBV3-1 to TRBJ1-1, with the D gene uncertain. CDR1 LGHDT and CDR2 YNNKEL are derived from the germline V gene (reference sequence). There are 15 amino acids in the CDR3, from cysteine to phenylalanine inclusive. Only the CDR3 DNA is retained, 45 bases long and in frame from the first base.